Included here is one T cell receptor (beta chain) sequence, with context. Its antigen is as yet unknown. The donors were members of the validation cohort comprising 100 to 150 subjects, separate from the approximately 670-subject first cohort. The data were obtained in a study of cytomegalovirus exposure and HLA in healthy donors. Overall study: A subsequent analysis reported that the 100 to 150 validation repertoires were produced on the same platform that had also been used for the 600 to 800 first-cohort repertoires.

V shed 5 bases and J 5 bases; nucleotides not matched to a gene: 4. This CDR3 contains 13 residues. Germline CDR1 SSHAT, CDR2 FNYEAQ (reference sequence). General study findings and limits: Cytomegalovirus status was reportedly diagnosed by the classifier with high specificity and sensitivity. Despite most TCR sequences being rare, some public TCRs occurred in many donors.

Libraries were prepared by immunoSEQ multiplex PCR; TCRdb keeps only in-frame clonotypes and omits some of them. The sample lists approximately 190,000 clones; roughly 82% were seen once. The gene calls are TRBV7-7 and TRBJ2-5; TRBD1 matches 8 bases. The sample was PBMCs. The origin of this receptor is a man aged 18 to 29 in good health and CMV-seropositive. CDR3 nucleotides: TGTGCCAGCAGCATAGGACAGGGCGAGACCCAGTACTTC. Amino acids: CASSIGQGETQYF.